The rows below give T cell receptor beta chains drawn from one sample of a study of shared clonotypes between healthy human individuals. Only in-frame clones appear in the TCRdb table, and some are missing; sequencing was by immunoSEQ multiplex PCR. In the table there are about 820,000 clones, 80% to 95% of which are singletons. Input material: naive CD8+ T cells sorted from blood. These TCRs come from a man aged 25 to 40 in good health. CDR3s include the opening cysteine and the closing phenylalanine or tryptophan. The D gene is left open where the match is weak. For some rows the clone size is stated as once, few or many, or as a class when expanded; others skip it.

v_gene,d_gene,j_gene,abundance,CDR3nt,CDR3aa
TRBV30,.,TRBJ1-1,.,TGTGCCTGGGGTACCCTCCGGGACGGCTGGAACACTGAAGCTTTCTTT,CAWGTLRDGWNTEAFF
TRBV7-9,.,TRBJ1-2,.,TGTGCCAGCAGCTCCCCGACGTGGGGGCAGGGCTATGGCTACACCTTC,CASSSPTWGQGYGYTF
TRBV19,.,TRBJ2-1,.,TGTGCCAGTAGTACATGGGATGGTGGCCATGAGCAGTTCTTC,CASSTWDGGHEQFF
TRBV13,TRBD1,TRBJ2-5,.,TGTGCCAGCAGCAGTCGGGACAGGGTGGAGACCCAGTACTTC,CASSSRDRVETQYF
TRBV4-1,.,TRBJ2-7,.,TGCGCCAGCAGCCAAGTTCGAGGTGACGAGCAGTACTTC,CASSQVRGDEQYF
TRBV11-2,.,TRBJ2-3,.,TGTGCCAGCAGCTTAGACGGGCTAGCAGAAAGCACAGATACGCAGTATTTT,CASSLDGLAESTDTQYF
TRBV9,TRBD1,TRBJ2-7,.,TGTGCCAGCAGCGTAGCGAGGGACAGTACCTACGAGCAGTACTTC,CASSVARDSTYEQYF
TRBV6-5,.,TRBJ2-1,.,TGTGCCAGCAGTTACCAGGATCAGGGTGAGCAGTTCTTC,CASSYQDQGEQFF
TRBV7-9,.,TRBJ1-2,.,TGTGCCAGCAGCTTGGCAGGCGGGGGCTACACCTTC,CASSLAGGGYTF
TRBV9,TRBD1,TRBJ1-4,.,TGTGCCAGCAGCGCCGGACAGGGGCTCTTTGAAAAACTGTTTTTT,CASSAGQGLFEKLFF
TRBV5-6,.,TRBJ2-3,.,TGTGCCAGCAGCTTACCCCCGACAACAGATACGCAGTATTTT,CASSLPPTTDTQYF
TRBV10-1,.,TRBJ1-1,.,TGCGCCAGCAGTGAGTCGGCTATCTGGAACACTGAAGCTTTCTTT,CASSESAIWNTEAFF
TRBV7-9,.,TRBJ1-2,.,TGTGCCAGCAGCCCGCGGTTGGGGGCGGGAGGCTACACCTTC,CASSPRLGAGGYTF
TRBV27,TRBD2,TRBJ2-7,.,TGTGCCAGCGCTAGCGGAACGACCTACGAGCAGTACTTC,CASASGTTYEQYF
TRBV27,TRBD2,TRBJ2-3,.,TGTGCCAGCAGCGCCTGGACTAGCGATACGCAGTATTTT,CASSAWTSDTQYF
TRBV6-5,.,TRBJ2-7,.,TGTGCCAGCAGCCCGGACTCCCACGAGCAGTACTTC,CASSPDSHEQYF
TRBV7-8,.,TRBJ1-1,.,TGTGCCAGCAGCTTAGGACTTTTGGGATCCCGGACGAACACTGAAGCTTTCTTT,CASSLGLLGSRTNTEAFF
TRBV27,.,TRBJ2-7,once,TGTGCCAGCAGTTTGCTAGGGGGCTCCTACGAGCAGTACTTC,CASSLLGGSYEQYF
TRBV7-9,.,TRBJ2-1,.,TGTGCCAGCAGCTTAGCAACTATCCGCAATGAGCAGTTCTTC,CASSLATIRNEQFF
TRBV29-1,.,TRBJ2-7,.,TGCAGCGTTGTCCCTGGGGCAACCTACGAGCAGTACTTC,CSVVPGATYEQYF
TRBV4-3,.,TRBJ2-3,.,TGCGCCAGCAGCCCTGAGGGGAGGGATACGCAGTATTTT,CASSPEGRDTQYF
TRBV5-5,TRBD2,TRBJ2-5,.,TGTGCCAGCAGCTCATGGCTAGCGGGAGGGCCTGAGACCCAGTACTTC,CASSSWLAGGPETQYF
TRBV7-9,.,TRBJ2-7,.,TGTGCCAGCATCCCAGACAGTCTCGAGCAGTACTTC,CASIPDSLEQYF
TRBV13,.,TRBJ2-1,many,TGTGCCAGCAGCTTCTGGGAGAATGAGCAGTTCTTC,CASSFWENEQFF
TRBV25-1,.,TRBJ2-7,.,TGTGCCAGCAGTGAATTCACGCCGACTGAGGACTACGAGCAGTACTTC,CASSEFTPTEDYEQYF
TRBV5-1,.,TRBJ2-5,.,TGCGCCAGCAGCGCGGGAACCCAAGAGACCCAGTACTTC,CASSAGTQETQYF
TRBV7-8,.,TRBJ2-3,.,TGTGCCAGCAGCTTAGGTACTAGCACAGATACGCAGTATTTT,CASSLGTSTDTQYF
TRBV7-3,.,TRBJ2-2,once,TGTGCCAGCAGCTTGGGCGTGAACACCGGGGAGCTGTTTTTT,CASSLGVNTGELFF
TRBV2,.,TRBJ2-1,.,TGTGCCAGCAGTGACTCCTCCTTGGGGGAAGTTGAGCAGTTCTTC,CASSDSSLGEVEQFF
TRBV2,TRBD1,TRBJ1-5,.,TGTGCCAGCAGTGAAACGAGTTGGGACAGACAAAATCAGCCCCAGCATTTT,CASSETSWDRQNQPQHF
TRBV6-1,.,TRBJ2-7,once,TGTGCCAGCATGGACAGAGTATACGAGCAGTACTTC,CASMDRVYEQYF
TRBV4-3,.,TRBJ1-5,.,TGCGCCAGCAGCATCGTGGGTGGGCAGCCCCAGCATTTT,CASSIVGGQPQHF